Sequencing of this T cell receptor beta chain was carried out in a study of CD8+CD57+ T cells in acquired aplastic anemia. For the study at large: Isolated CD4+ and CD8+ cells, once sorted, yielded DNA averaging around 3.1 ug. Sequencing produced an average of about 11 million reads per healthy donor for CD4+ cells.

TCR beta VDJ and CDR3 profiling used genomic DNA as template. In TCRdb, the reads were re-called with MiXCR into one record per CDR3 protein. This table has about 220,000 distinct CDR3 sequences, roughly 35% appearing once. Trimming shortened V by 4 bases and J by 8 bases, and 8 bases separated the two germline ends. This CDR3 is 11 amino acids long. Germline V CDR1 and CDR2: MNHNS, SASEGT. Study observations and caveats: Patients and controls were found to share about 31 CD8+ CDR3 sequences.

This clonotype was found once. Antigen specificity is unknown. Likely a read error: the CDR3 ends without its conserved phenylalanine or tryptophan. V gene TRBV6-1 combines with J gene TRBJ1-1; D gene unclear. This clonotype originated in a human donor in good health, serving as a control. The specimen sequenced was sorted CD4+, CD8+, or CD8+CD57+ T cells (not recorded which) from PBMCs. CDR3 nucleotide sequence: TGTGCCAGCAGTGCCCGCGGGGAAGCTTTCTCT. Translated: CASSARGEAFS.